Sequencing of this T cell receptor (beta chain) was carried out in a study of vaccination and CD4 T cells after COVID-19. Treatment: roughly 11-day PBMC culture with coronavirus spike peptide pools or control peptides (ViraFEST assay). Under the ViraFEST approach, antigen-specific T cells were expanded with peptide pools and TCRs subsequently sequenced. Turning to this clonotype: Its antigen remains unknown.

Cultured CD4+ T cells had their DNA profiled by the Oncomine TCR Beta short-read assay. TCRdb used MiXCR to reprocess the PCR reads, holding one entry per CDR3 protein. This sample has roughly 23,000 distinct CDR3 sequences, with 44% found just once. The germline V gene has CDR1 SNHLY and CDR2 FYNNEI. Deletions cut 4 bases from V and 3 bases from J, with 11 bases between. This CDR3 contains 14 residues. This TCR was recovered from a human donor who received a COVID-19 vaccine. This sequence joins TRBV2 and TRBJ2-3; D not certain. Material: CD4+ T cells from blood, cultured in vitro, obtained before SARS-CoV-2 vaccination. This CDR3 reads CASSALLRTDTQYF. The CDR3 bases are TGTGCCAGCAGTGCCCTACTCAGGACAGATACGCAGTATTTT.